The T cell receptor beta chain under discussion was sequenced for a study of CXCR3-negative and CXCR3-positive naive CD8 T cells. General study points: Similar levels of surface CD5 were seen between naive subsets; TCR strength was inferred from TRB CDR3 properties. CXCR3-positive naive cells carried more hydrophobic TRB CDR3s than CXCR3-negative ones.

The CDR3 has 15 residues. Germline V gene lookup returns CDR1 SNHLY and CDR2 FYNNEI. By frequency, this clonotype registers medium-sized (0.01 to 0.1%). Its antigen remains unknown. Libraries were UMI-labeled 5' RACE TRB cDNA. TCRdb re-analyzed the 5' RACE reads; it lists each CDR3 protein once, without DNA. The clone table shows thousands of distinct CDR3 sequences, with the ten largest holding 1.2%. CD45RO-CCR7+CD27+CD95- was the phenotype of naive CD8+ T cells. Material for sequencing was naive CXCR3+ CD8+ T cells from blood. As to subset: CD45RO-CCR7+CD27+CD95- naive CD8+ T cells expressing CXCR3 (TNR3+). The source of this sequence is a human donor in good health. Some clones in this sample may be carry-over from other donors' samples. The chain carries TRBV2 and TRBJ1-2. This CDR3 is CASSEVGKKGYGYTF.